This T cell receptor beta chain was documented in a study of blood T cell repertoires in COVID-19. Overall study: PBMCs, B-cell-depleted T cells, or T cells were the source of the cDNA or gDNA that made up the material.

The data were produced by immunoSEQ multiplex PCR, yet TCRdb's version contains in-frame clones alone and is incomplete. This table has about 310,000 clones, about 90% appearing once. After removal of 5 bases from V and 4 bases from J, the junction contained 3 bases not matched to a gene. Per germline, CDR1 MNHEY and CDR2 SVGAGI. This CDR3 region has 14 residues. The sequence was collected from a woman between 50 and 59 years old who had recovered from COVID-19. Sample: peripheral blood. This sequence joins TRBV6-5 and TRBJ2-7, with TRBD2 matching 12 bases. The DNA for the CDR3 is TGTGCCAGCAGTAGACTAGCGGGGGATTACGAGCAGTACTTC. Residues: CASSRLAGDYEQYF.